Listed below are T cell receptor beta chains from one sample, sequenced in a study of blood T cell repertoires in COVID-19. Generated by immunoSEQ multiplex PCR, the TCRdb table keeps only in-frame clones and is missing some. Found here are about 9,900 clones, roughly 72% of them singletons; the top ten hold 30% to 45%. Sequenced: peripheral blood. The origin of the receptors is a human donor in a cohort sampled during active COVID-19. Both conserved end residues are part of each CDR3. Each record gives: clone size, D gene, J gene, V gene, CDR3 protein, CDR3 DNA. The D gene is left open where the match is weak. Clone size is shown for a subset of rows, as once, few, many or a class of expanded clone.

size: -; D: TRBD1; J: TRBJ1-1; V: TRBV15; CDR3: CATSRDQAMTGTEAFF; DNA: TGTGCCACCAGCAGAGATCAGGCGATGACAGGGACTGAAGCTTTCTTT
size: -; D: -; J: TRBJ2-1; V: TRBV2; CDR3: CASSPRLVGEQFF; DNA: TGTGCCAGCAGCCCCAGACTAGTAGGTGAGCAGTTCTTC
size: once; D: -; J: TRBJ1-1; V: TRBV6-5; CDR3: CASRKHQNTEAFF; DNA: TGTGCCAGCAGAAAACACCAGAACACTGAAGCTTTCTTT
size: -; D: -; J: TRBJ2-2; V: TRBV10-3; CDR3: CAITLAIPGELFF; DNA: TGTGCCATCACCCTAGCAATTCCCGGGGAGCTGTTTTTT
size: -; D: -; J: TRBJ2-5; V: TRBV18; CDR3: CASSPSASQETQYF; DNA: TGTGCCAGCTCACCATCGGCTAGCCAAGAGACCCAGTACTTC
size: -; D: -; J: TRBJ1-2; V: TRBV7-9; CDR3: CASSLGSGIYGYTF; DNA: TGTGCCAGCAGCTTAGGCTCCGGGATCTATGGCTACACCTTC
size: -; D: -; J: TRBJ1-5; V: TRBV6-6; CDR3: CASSYSGRASNQPQHF; DNA: TGTGCCAGCAGTTACTCCGGCAGGGCTAGCAATCAGCCCCAGCATTTT
size: -; D: -; J: TRBJ1-6; V: TRBV27; CDR3: CASRMGGLSYNSPLHF; DNA: TGTGCCAGCAGAATGGGAGGATTATCCTATAATTCACCCCTCCACTTT
size: -; D: -; J: TRBJ2-1; V: TRBV24-1; CDR3: CATSDPTTLNEQFF; DNA: TGTGCCACCAGTGATCCTACTACACTTAATGAGCAGTTCTTC
size: -; D: -; J: TRBJ2-7; V: TRBV5-1; CDR3: CASSPRGAGASYEQYF; DNA: TGCGCCAGCAGCCCGAGGGGAGCAGGGGCGTCCTACGAGCAGTACTTC
size: -; D: -; J: TRBJ1-5; V: TRBV6-1; CDR3: CASSELRGAAVLAQHF; DNA: TGTGCCAGCAGTGAATTGCGGGGGGCAGCGGTATTGGCCCAGCATTTT